Included here is one T cell receptor (beta chain) sequence, with context. This record comes from a study of cytomegalovirus exposure and HLA in healthy donors. The study ran its PCR with 60 Vbeta and 13 Jbeta primers. Assay used: immunoSEQ multiplex PCR; TCRdb lists only in-frame clones, some missing. This sample's table has around 75,000 clones. Trimming removed 4 bases from V and 2 bases from J, with 5 bases in between. Germline V gives CDR1 SQVTM, CDR2 ANQGSEA. The CDR3 runs 12 residues. This receptor was obtained from a man in his forties or fifties in good health and CMV-seropositive. The chain has TRBV29-1 and TRBJ1-4; no firm D call. The source material was PBMCs. The CDR3: CSVGRTNEKLFF. As DNA, the CDR3 is TGCAGCGTTGGCAGGACTAATGAAAAACTGTTTTTT. Full variable domain (remainder filled in from reference TRBV29-1 and TRBJ1-4): SAVISQKPSRDICQRGTSLTIQCQVDSQVTMMFWYRQQPGQSLTLIATANQGSEATYESGFVIDKFPISRPNLTFSTLTVSNMSPEDSSIYLCSVGRTNEKLFFGSGTQLSVL.